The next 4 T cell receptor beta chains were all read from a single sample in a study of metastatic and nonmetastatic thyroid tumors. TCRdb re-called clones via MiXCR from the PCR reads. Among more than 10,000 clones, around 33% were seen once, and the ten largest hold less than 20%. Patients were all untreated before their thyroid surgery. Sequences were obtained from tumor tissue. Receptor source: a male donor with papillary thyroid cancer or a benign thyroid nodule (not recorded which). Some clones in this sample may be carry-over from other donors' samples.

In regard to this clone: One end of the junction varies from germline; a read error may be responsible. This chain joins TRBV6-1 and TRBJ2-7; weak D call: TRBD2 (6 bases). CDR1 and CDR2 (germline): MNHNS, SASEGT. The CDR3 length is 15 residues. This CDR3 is CASSEDSGSSDEQYF. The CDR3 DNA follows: TGTGCCAGCAGTGAGGATAGCGGTAGCTCCGACGAGCAGTACTTC.

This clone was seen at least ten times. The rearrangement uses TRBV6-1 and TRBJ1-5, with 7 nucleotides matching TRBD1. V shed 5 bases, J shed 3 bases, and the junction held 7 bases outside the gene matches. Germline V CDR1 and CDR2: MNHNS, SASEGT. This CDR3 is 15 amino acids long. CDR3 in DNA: TGTGCCAGCAGTTGGGGGACAGAGCCCAATCAGCCCCAGCATTTT. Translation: CASSWGTEPNQPQHF.

The CDR3 spells CASSEDRDTGELFF. The CDR3 coding sequence is TGTGCCAGCAGTGAGGACAGGGACACCGGGGAGCTGTTTTTT. The rearrangement uses TRBV6-4 and TRBJ2-2; TRBD1 matches at 8 bases. The CDR3 covers 14 residues. V was clipped by 3 bases and J by 3 bases; unmatched bases: 0. Germline V gene data show CDR1 as MRHNA and CDR2 as SNTAGT.

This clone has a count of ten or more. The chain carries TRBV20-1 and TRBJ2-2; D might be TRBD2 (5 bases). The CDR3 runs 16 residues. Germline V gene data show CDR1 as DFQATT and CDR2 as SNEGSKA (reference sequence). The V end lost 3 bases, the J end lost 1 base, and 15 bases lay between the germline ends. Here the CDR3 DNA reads TGCAGTGCTAGCCCAGCGACGGGGATGAACACCGGGGAGCTGTTTTTT. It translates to CSASPATGMNTGELFF.